Sequencing of this TCR beta chain was carried out in a study of T-cell reconstitution after alpha-beta-depleted transplantation in children. This clonotype was counted a few times. The CDR3 has 14 amino acids. V lost 2 bases to trimming and J lost 9 bases, with 17 bases between them. CDR1 is DFQATT, CDR2 SNEGSKA, per germline (reference sequence). Preparation of the TCRbeta library used unique molecular identifiers. TCRdb processed the PCR reads anew with MiXCR; each CDR3 protein has one entry. The profile shows 500,000 or so distinct CDR3 sequences, about 31% of them singletons. The receptor was derived from a human donor who donated a stem cell graft to a child with aplastic anemia. The chain has TRBV20-1 and TRBJ2-1; maybe TRBD2 (6 bases). The material was PBMCs from the stem cell graft donor, obtained from the stem cell graft. The chain's CDR3 is CSARSGTPLPEQFF. CDR3 nucleotide sequence: TGCAGTGCTAGATCCGGGACTCCTCTACCTGAGCAGTTCTTC.